The T cell receptor (beta chain) under discussion was sequenced for a study of shared clonotypes between healthy human individuals (TCRdb year 2020). For the wider study: A few men and two women, aged 18 to 49 years, made up the cohort. The study deeply sequenced blood TCR repertoires of about 5 healthy adults to estimate repertoire size and the extent of clonotype sharing between individuals. To increase sequencing depth and limit assay-specific biases, different laboratories used diverse techniques to prepare libraries and sequence TCR repertoires. Per donor, leukapheresis produced somewhere between about 0.8 and 9 billion PBMCs. Broad study findings and their caveats: Because the study included a small number of donors, the genetic and exposure-history diversity represented was limited. Sampling was restricted to blood, and TCR repertoires in tissues likely differ from the TCR repertoires found in blood. Based on pairwise subsampling, the degree of clonotype sharing among donors was expected to be affected by sequencing depth.

TCR CDR3 regions were amplified from genomic DNA by multiplex PCR using the deep immunoSEQ assay. For each cell subset, the extracted genomic DNA was distributed evenly across all wells of several immunoSEQ 96-well plates, and each plate served as one replicate. For unsorted PBMC, around 310 ng of genomic DNA, equivalent to approximately 28,000 T cell genomes, went into each replicate PCR. Unsorted PBMC genomic DNA was sequenced across ten immunoSEQ deep assay plates. Purified libraries were measured with a Qubit 3.0 fluorometer, size-checked on a Bioanalyzer 2100, and measured again with the KAPA Library Quantification kit. Each immunoSEQ 96-well plate was sequenced on its own single-read 150-cycle Illumina NextSeq 550 flow cell. For the original study's pipeline: Because the immunoSEQ output included only junctional sequences and no quality scores, the filtering could not be the same as the filtering used for full-length reads. Sequences were annotated with PyIR, a Python wrapper for IgBLAST v1.9, and V/J genes and CDR3 were assigned using IMGT germline references. Reads were filtered out if the reads had weak V/J assignments (E-value above 1e-6), no CDR3, stop codons, out-of-frame junctions, or ambiguous translated residues. A V3J clonotype was defined by an identical inferred V gene, J gene, and CDR3 amino acid sequence. The percentage overlap between two repertoires was calculated by dividing the number of shared unique clonotypes by the size of the smaller repertoire. Repertoire richness was assessed with RTK rarefaction, the Chao1 estimator, and Recon v2.1 estimates of unobserved clonotypes. This is the immuneACCESS table as TCRdb keeps it, with only in-frame sequences that have V and J called. A part of the clones is gone; compared with another copy, unresolved V genes explain less than half, and the rest is unexplained. V, J and clone size are taken as reported in that table, and D and trimming were inferred from the DNA itself. This sample gives under 600,000 clones in total; around 76% of them show up just once. The top ten clonotypes cover 12% of the sample.

The trim is 5 bases for V and 0 bases for J, with a gap of 4 bases between the germline ends. CDR1 and CDR2, looked up from the germline V gene (reference sequence), are SEHNR and FQNEAQ. The CDR3 holds 12 amino acids from the cysteine to the phenylalanine. The retained sequence is limited to the CDR3, 36 bases, with the frame set at the first base. This clone was counted between two and nine times. The target of this receptor is not known. Nothing much larger sits one base from this clone, and base qualities are not available. The donors were healthy, HIV-negative adults with no recently reported acute infections or vaccinations. Every donor was a Caucasian adult residing in Nashville, Tennessee, USA. For unsorted samples, about 90 million PBMCs were counted, and genomic DNA was extracted using the QIAamp DNA Blood Mini kit. After blood collection by leukapheresis, PBMCs were isolated using Ficoll-Histopaque density gradient centrifugation and then cryopreserved in the vapor phase of liquid nitrogen.

This receptor chain uses TRBV7-9 and TRBJ1-1, with the D gene call left open. This TCR was recovered from a woman aged 35 to 49 in good health. Some clones in this sample may be carry-over from other donors' samples. The specimen was PBMCs. The bases are TGTGCCAGCAGCATATTGAACACTGAAGCTTTCTTT. This sequence encodes CASSILNTEAFF. The full variable domain, completed from the reference TRBV7-9 and TRBJ1-1 proteins outside the CDR3, reads DTGVSQNPRHKITKRGQNVTFRCDPISEHNRLYWYRQTLGQGPEFLTYFQNEAQLEKSRLLSDRFSAERPKGSFSTLEIQRTEQGDSAMYLCASSILNTEAFFGQGTRLTVV.